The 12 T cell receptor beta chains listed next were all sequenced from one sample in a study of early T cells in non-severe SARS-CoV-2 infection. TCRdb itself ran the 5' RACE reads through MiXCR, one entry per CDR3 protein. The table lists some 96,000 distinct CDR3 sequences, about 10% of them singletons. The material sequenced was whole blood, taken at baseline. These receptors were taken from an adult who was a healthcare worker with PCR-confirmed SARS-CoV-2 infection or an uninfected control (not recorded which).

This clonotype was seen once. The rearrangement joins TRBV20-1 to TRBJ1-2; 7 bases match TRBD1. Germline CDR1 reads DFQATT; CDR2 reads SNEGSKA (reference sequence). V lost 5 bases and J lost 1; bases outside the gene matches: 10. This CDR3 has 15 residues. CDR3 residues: CSAGDRNNDNYGYTF. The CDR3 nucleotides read TGCAGTGCTGGGGACAGAAACAACGATAACTATGGCTACACCTTC.

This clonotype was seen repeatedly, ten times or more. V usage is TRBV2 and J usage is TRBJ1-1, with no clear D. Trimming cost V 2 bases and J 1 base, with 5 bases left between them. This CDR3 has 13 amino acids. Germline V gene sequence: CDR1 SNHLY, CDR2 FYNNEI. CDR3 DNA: TGTGCCAGCAGTGAAAGAGGGAACACTGAAGCTTTCTTT. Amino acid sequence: CASSERGNTEAFF. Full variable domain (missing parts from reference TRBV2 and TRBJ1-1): EPEVTQTPSHQVTQMGQEVILRCVPISNHLYFYWYRQILGQKVEFLVSFYNNEISEKSEIFDDQFSVERPDGSNFTLKIRSTKLEDSAMYFCASSERGNTEAFFGQGTRLTVV.

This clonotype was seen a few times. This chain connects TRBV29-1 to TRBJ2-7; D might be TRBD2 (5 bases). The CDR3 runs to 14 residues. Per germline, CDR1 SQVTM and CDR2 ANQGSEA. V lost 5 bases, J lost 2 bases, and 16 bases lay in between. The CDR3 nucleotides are TGCAGCGTTCTTCGTGGGCAGACTACCTACGAGCAGTACTTC. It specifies CSVLRGQTTYEQYF.

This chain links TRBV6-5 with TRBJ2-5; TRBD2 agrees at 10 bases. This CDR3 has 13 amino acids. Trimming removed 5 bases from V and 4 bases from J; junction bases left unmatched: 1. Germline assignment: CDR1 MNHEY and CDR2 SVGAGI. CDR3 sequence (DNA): TGTGCCAGCAGTCAGCGGGAGGGAGAGACCCAGTACTTC. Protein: CASSQREGETQYF.

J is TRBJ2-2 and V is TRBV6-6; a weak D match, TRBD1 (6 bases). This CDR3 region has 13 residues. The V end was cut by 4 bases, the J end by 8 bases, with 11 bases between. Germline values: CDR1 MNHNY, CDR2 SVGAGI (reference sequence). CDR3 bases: TGTGCCAGCAGTTTCTTAGACAGGGGGGAGCTGTTTTTT. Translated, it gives CASSFLDRGELFF.

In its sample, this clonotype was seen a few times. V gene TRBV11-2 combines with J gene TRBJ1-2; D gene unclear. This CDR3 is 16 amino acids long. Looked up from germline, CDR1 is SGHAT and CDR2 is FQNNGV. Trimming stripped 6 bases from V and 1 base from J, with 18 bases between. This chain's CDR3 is CASRSQRRTFNYGYTF. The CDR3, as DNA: TGTGCCAGCAGAAGCCAGAGGCGAACATTTAACTATGGCTACACCTTC. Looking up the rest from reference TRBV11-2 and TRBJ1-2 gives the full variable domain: EAGVAQSPRYKIIEKRQSVAFWCNPISGHATLYWYQQILGQGPKLLIQFQNNGVVDDSQLPKDRFSAERLKGVDSTLKIQPAKLEDSAVYLCASRSQRRTFNYGYTFGSGTRLTVV.

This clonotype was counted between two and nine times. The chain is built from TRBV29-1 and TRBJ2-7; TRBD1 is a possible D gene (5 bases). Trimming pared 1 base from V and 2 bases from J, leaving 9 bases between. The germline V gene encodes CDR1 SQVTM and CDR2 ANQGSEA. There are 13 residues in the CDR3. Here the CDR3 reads CSVEGPGTYEQYF. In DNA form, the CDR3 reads TGCAGCGTTGAAGGGCCAGGGACCTACGAGCAGTACTTC.

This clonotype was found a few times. The CDR3 nucleotides read TGCAGTGCTAGCCCTGCGGGCCCCGTGGAGCAGTTCTTC. It specifies CSASPAGPVEQFF. The chain carries TRBV20-1 and TRBJ2-1; the D gene is possibly TRBD2 (5 bases). Looked up from germline, CDR1 is DFQATT and CDR2 is SNEGSKA (reference sequence). The CDR3 runs 13 residues. V lost 3 bases and J 10 bases, leaving 16 bases between the germline ends.

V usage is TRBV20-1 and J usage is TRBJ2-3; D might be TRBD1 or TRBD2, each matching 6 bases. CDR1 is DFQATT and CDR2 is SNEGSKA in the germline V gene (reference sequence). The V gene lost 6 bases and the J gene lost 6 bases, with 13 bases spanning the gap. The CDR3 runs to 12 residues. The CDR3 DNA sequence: TGCAGTGCGTCGGGGGCAAGGGATACGCAGTATTTT. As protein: CSASGARDTQYF.

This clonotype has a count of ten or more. This CDR3 reads CASSFGWNTEAFF. In nucleotides, the CDR3 is TGTGCCAGCAGCTTTGGCTGGAACACTGAAGCTTTCTTT. This chain connects TRBV7-9 to TRBJ1-1, with no clear D. CDR1 is SEHNR, CDR2 FQNEAQ, per germline (reference sequence). The CDR3 has 13 residues. V shed 3 bases and J shed 1 base, with 6 bases lying between them.

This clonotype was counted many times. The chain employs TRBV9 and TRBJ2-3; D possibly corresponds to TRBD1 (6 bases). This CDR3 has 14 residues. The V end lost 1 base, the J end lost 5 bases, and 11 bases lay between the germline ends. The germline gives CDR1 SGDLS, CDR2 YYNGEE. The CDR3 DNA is TGTGCCAGCAGCGTAAAACAGGGCCAAGATACGCAGTATTTT. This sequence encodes CASSVKQGQDTQYF.

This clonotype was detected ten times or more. The CDR3 region is CASSYTGGKFANSPLHF. The CDR3 nucleotides read TGTGCCAGCAGTTACACGGGGGGCAAATTTGCTAATTCACCCCTCCACTTT. The chain uses TRBV6-6 and TRBJ1-6; tentatively, D is TRBD1 (6 bases). V dropped 2 bases and J dropped 6 bases, with 17 bases sitting between them. The CDR3 covers 17 residues. Germline V gene data show CDR1 as MNHNY and CDR2 as SVGAGI (reference sequence).